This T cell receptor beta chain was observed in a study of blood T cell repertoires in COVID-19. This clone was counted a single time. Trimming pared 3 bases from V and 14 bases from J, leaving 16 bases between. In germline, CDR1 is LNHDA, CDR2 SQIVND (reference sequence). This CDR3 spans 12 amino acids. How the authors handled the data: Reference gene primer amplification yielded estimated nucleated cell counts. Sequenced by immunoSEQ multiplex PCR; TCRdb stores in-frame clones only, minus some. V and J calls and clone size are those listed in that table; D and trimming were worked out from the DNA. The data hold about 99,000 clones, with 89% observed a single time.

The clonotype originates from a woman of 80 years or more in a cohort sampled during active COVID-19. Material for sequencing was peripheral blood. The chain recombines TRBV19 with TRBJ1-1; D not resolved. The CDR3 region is CASSMEGTPGFF. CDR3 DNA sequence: TGTGCCAGTAGTATGGAGGGCACCCCGGGATTCTTT.